A selection of T cell receptor beta chains follows, all from one sample in a study of T-cell memory formation after mild COVID-19. TCRdb passed the 5' RACE reads through MiXCR, listing each CDR3 protein once. The sample lists about 430,000 distinct CDR3 sequences, 24% occurring once. Sequenced material: PBMCs or a T cell subset sorted from them (not recorded which). These receptors came from an adult woman who had mild COVID-19 (a few samples of this study predate the infection). Cell type and time point are not known. CDR3s include the opening cysteine and the closing phenylalanine or tryptophan. The D gene is left open where the match is weak. Only some rows state a clone size, as once, few, many or a class for expanded clones.

size	D	J	V	DNA	CDR3
.	.	TRBJ2-7	TRBV4-3	TGCGCCAGCAGCGAAGGCATAGGACAGTTCTACGAGCAGTACTTC	CASSEGIGQFYEQYF
few	.	TRBJ1-4	TRBV27	TGTGCCAGCGCCCTTTTGTTCGGACAGCCTAATGAAAAACTGTTTTTT	CASALLFGQPNEKLFF
many	.	TRBJ2-1	TRBV7-8	TGTGCCAGCAGCTTAGCGCCGGACAAGAGGTTACGCAATGAGCAGTTCTTC	CASSLAPDKRLRNEQFF
.	.	TRBJ2-4	TRBV9	TGTGCCAGCAGCGTAGGGGGGACGAGGAGAGCCAAAAACATTCAGTACTTC	CASSVGGTRRAKNIQYF
few	TRBD1	TRBJ2-2	TRBV6-2/TRBV6-3	TGTGCCAGCATCCAGATACAGGGGCCTAACACCGGGGAGCTGTTTTTT	CASIQIQGPNTGELFF
once	.	TRBJ2-7	TRBV4-3	TGCGCCAGCAGCCAAGAGCCAGGGGGGCCGAACTACGAGCAGTACTTC	CASSQEPGGPNYEQYF
.	.	TRBJ2-7	TRBV21-1	TGTGCCAGCAGCAAAGAAACTAGCGGGGGCCCATACGAGCAGTACTTC	CASSKETSGGPYEQYF
few	TRBD1	TRBJ1-2	TRBV12-3/TRBV12-4	TGTGCCAGCGGGGGGACAGGGGGCGGCTACACCTTC	CASGGTGGGYTF
many	TRBD2	TRBJ2-7	TRBV6-5	TGTGCCAGCCGTAGAGGGCGGGGGGGGACCTACGAGCAGTACTTC	CASRRGRGGTYEQYF
.	.	TRBJ2-5	TRBV24-1	TGTGCCACCAGTGATTTGAAGGACAACGCTTCTGGAGAGACCCAGTACTTC	CATSDLKDNASGETQYF
.	TRBD2	TRBJ2-7	TRBV7-2	TGTGCCAGCAGTTTAGAGGGACTAGCGGGAGGCGAGCAGTACTTC	CASSLEGLAGGEQYF
few	.	TRBJ1-1	TRBV27	TGTGCCAGCAGTTTCACATCGACCGCGCCTGTGGAAGCTTTCTTT	CASSFTSTAPVEAFF
.	.	TRBJ2-1	TRBV4-3	TGCGCCAGCAGCCAGGTTGCTTTAGGGGGGAGCTCCTACAATGAGCAGTTCTTC	CASSQVALGGSSYNEQFF
once	TRBD2	TRBJ2-5	TRBV12-5	TGTGCTAGTGGTTTGGTAAGGGCGGGGGGGCTCATTACCCAAGAGACCCAGTACTTC	CASGLVRAGGLITQETQYF
few	TRBD2	TRBJ2-5	TRBV7-9	TGTGCCAGCAGCTTAGGGACTAGCGGAATACCCCAAGAGACCCAGTACTTC	CASSLGTSGIPQETQYF
few	TRBD1	TRBJ2-1	TRBV4-2	TGTGCCAGCAGCCAAGGGGGTGGGGGACAGAGGGACAATGAGCAGTTCTTC	CASSQGGGGQRDNEQFF
.	.	TRBJ1-6	TRBV6-2/TRBV6-3	TGTGCCAGCATACTGACACCAGGGAGAACCCTCCACTTT	CASILTPGRTLHF
few	.	TRBJ2-5	TRBV6-6	TGTGCCAGCAGTTACGTGCGGGGAGAGACCCAGTACTTC	CASSYVRGETQYF
few	.	TRBJ2-6	TRBV6-5	TGTGCCAGCAGTCGCGTGGCCACCTCCTCTGGGGCCAACGTCCTGACTTTC	CASSRVATSSGANVLTF
few	.	TRBJ1-3	TRBV5-5	TGTGCCAGCAGCTTGTACGGAAAAGGAAACACCATATATTTT	CASSLYGKGNTIYF
few	.	TRBJ1-5	TRBV19	TGTGCCAGTAGCACCCCGTTTGACAGGTCCCAAAGCAATCAGCCCCAGCATTTT	CASSTPFDRSQSNQPQHF
few	TRBD2	TRBJ2-3	TRBV3-1	TGTGCCAGCAGCCAGGGACTAGCGGCGAGGATAGATACGCAGTATTTT	CASSQGLAARIDTQYF
.	.	TRBJ2-5	TRBV7-8	TGTGCCAGCAGCTTACCAACTTGGTACCAAGAGACCCAGTACTTC	CASSLPTWYQETQYF
few	TRBD2	TRBJ2-2	TRBV6-5	TGTGCCAGCAGTTACTCGTTGATTAGCGGGAGAGAAACCGGGGAGCTGTTTTTT	CASSYSLISGRETGELFF
.	.	TRBJ2-1	TRBV9	TGTGCCAGCAGCGTAGACGAGCGGGCACACTCCTACAATGAGCAGTTCTTC	CASSVDERAHSYNEQFF
.	TRBD1	TRBJ2-7	TRBV18	TGTGCCAGCTCGCCGGGGACAGTGGGGAGATACGAGCAGTACTTC	CASSPGTVGRYEQYF
.	.	TRBJ2-7	TRBV7-9	TGTGCCAGCAGCTACGCCGGCGGGATAGGCAACGAGCAGTACTTC	CASSYAGGIGNEQYF
many	.	TRBJ2-1	TRBV11-2	TGTGCCAGCAGCTCAAAATCTCTACGGGACGGGAGCTCCTACAATGAGCAGTTCTTC	CASSSKSLRDGSSYNEQFF
.	.	TRBJ2-1	TRBV9	TGTGCCAGCAGCGTAGCTTACGTGGGAGGCGATGAGCAGTTCTTC	CASSVAYVGGDEQFF
.	TRBD1	TRBJ2-1	TRBV7-2	TGTGCCAGCAGCCCGGGACAGGGACTAATGAGGCAGTTCTTC	CASSPGQGLMRQFF
.	.	TRBJ1-5	TRBV20-1	TGCAGTGCAACCAGGGTCAATCAGCCCCAGCATTTT	CSATRVNQPQHF
.	TRBD1	TRBJ1-1	TRBV27	TGTGCCAGCAGTTCCCGGGACAGATCGATGAACACTGAAGCTTTCTTT	CASSSRDRSMNTEAFF
.	TRBD1	TRBJ1-2	TRBV5-1	TGCGCCAGCAGCTTGGGGGGACAGGATTTCTATGGCTACACCTTC	CASSLGGQDFYGYTF
few	TRBD1	TRBJ2-5	TRBV12-3/TRBV12-4	TGTGCCAGCAGCCTCCCGACAGGGGGTAGTATAGGGACCCAGTACTTC	CASSLPTGGSIGTQYF
few	TRBD2	TRBJ2-1	TRBV20-1	TGCAGTGCTAGTCACTCCGGGACTAGCGACAATGAGCAGTTCTTC	CSASHSGTSDNEQFF
few	TRBD2	TRBJ2-5	TRBV9	TGTGCCAGCAGCGCGAGACTAGCGGGGGGGCCAGAGACCCAGTACTTC	CASSARLAGGPETQYF
.	.	TRBJ1-2	TRBV3-1	TGTGCCAGCAGCCAAGTTCTTGGACACGAGACCCACTATGGCTACACCTTC	CASSQVLGHETHYGYTF
few	.	TRBJ1-1	TRBV7-2	TGTGCCAGCATCTTGACCTTGAACACTGAAGCTTTCTTT	CASILTLNTEAFF
many	.	TRBJ2-2	TRBV9	TGTGCCAGCAGCGTAACGAACACCGGGGAGCTGTTTTTT	CASSVTNTGELFF
few	TRBD1	TRBJ2-7	TRBV5-5	TGTGCCAGCAGCAGTATACAGGGGACGCGGGACGAGCAGTACTTC	CASSSIQGTRDEQYF
.	TRBD2	TRBJ2-7	TRBV18	TGTGCCAGCTCACCACAGGTGCGGGGGTCCTCCTACGAGCAGTACTTC	CASSPQVRGSSYEQYF
.	TRBD2	TRBJ2-3	TRBV6-2/TRBV6-3	TGTGCCACCATCCTAGCGGGCACAGATACGCAGTATTTT	CATILAGTDTQYF
.	TRBD1	TRBJ2-7	TRBV2	TGTGCCAGCACGCTGGGACAGGGGGTCTACGAGCAGTACTTC	CASTLGQGVYEQYF
.	TRBD2	TRBJ2-3	TRBV5-1	TGCGCCAGCAGCTTGGGTAGCGGGGGACAAGATACGCAGTATTTT	CASSLGSGGQDTQYF
few	.	TRBJ2-1	TRBV12-3/TRBV12-4	TGTGCCACCCAGGACAGCGAGTACAATGAGCAGTTCTTC	CATQDSEYNEQFF
few	.	TRBJ1-1	TRBV10-3	TGTGCCATCAGTGCCGGGGGGAACACTGAAGCTTTCTTT	CAISAGGNTEAFF
.	TRBD1	TRBJ1-5	TRBV30	TGTGCCTGGAGTTGGAGGGGGCTAGTTAGCAATCAGCCCCAGCATTTT	CAWSWRGLVSNQPQHF
few	.	TRBJ1-2	TRBV5-1	TGCGCCAGCAGCCTCATGGGGGAGGGCCGGTTTAACTATGGCTACACCTTC	CASSLMGEGRFNYGYTF
.	.	TRBJ2-7	TRBV9	TGTGCCAGCAGCCCCCAGGGCGGTTACGAGCAGTACTTC	CASSPQGGYEQYF
.	.	TRBJ2-1	TRBV24-1	TGTGCCACCAGTGATTTGGGTCCAGAGCAGTTCTTC	CATSDLGPEQFF
few	.	TRBJ2-3	TRBV6-5	TGTGCCAGCAGCCAATCACCGACAGGCACAGATACGCAGTATTTT	CASSQSPTGTDTQYF
.	.	TRBJ2-2	TRBV30	TGTGCCTGGACCCTGGGGAGAGCGAACACCGGGGAGCTGTTTTTT	CAWTLGRANTGELFF
.	.	TRBJ2-3	TRBV6-4	TGTGCCAGCAGTGGCCCCGATGATACGCAGTATTTT	CASSGPDDTQYF